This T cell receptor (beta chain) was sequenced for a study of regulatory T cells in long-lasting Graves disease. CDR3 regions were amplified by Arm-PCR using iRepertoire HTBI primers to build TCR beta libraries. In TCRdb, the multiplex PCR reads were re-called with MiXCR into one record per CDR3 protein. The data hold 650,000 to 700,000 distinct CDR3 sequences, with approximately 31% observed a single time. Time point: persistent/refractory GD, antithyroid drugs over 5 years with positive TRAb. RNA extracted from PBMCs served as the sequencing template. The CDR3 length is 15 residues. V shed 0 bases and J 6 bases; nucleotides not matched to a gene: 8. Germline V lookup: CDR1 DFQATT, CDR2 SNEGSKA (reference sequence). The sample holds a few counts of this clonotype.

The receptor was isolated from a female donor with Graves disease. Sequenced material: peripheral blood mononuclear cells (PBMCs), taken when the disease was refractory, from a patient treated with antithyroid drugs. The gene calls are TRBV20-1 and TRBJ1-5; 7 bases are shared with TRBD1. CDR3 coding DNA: TGCAGTGCTAGAGATCGCAGGGGGGGTGGTCAGCCCCAGCATTTT. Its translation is CSARDRRGGGQPQHF.